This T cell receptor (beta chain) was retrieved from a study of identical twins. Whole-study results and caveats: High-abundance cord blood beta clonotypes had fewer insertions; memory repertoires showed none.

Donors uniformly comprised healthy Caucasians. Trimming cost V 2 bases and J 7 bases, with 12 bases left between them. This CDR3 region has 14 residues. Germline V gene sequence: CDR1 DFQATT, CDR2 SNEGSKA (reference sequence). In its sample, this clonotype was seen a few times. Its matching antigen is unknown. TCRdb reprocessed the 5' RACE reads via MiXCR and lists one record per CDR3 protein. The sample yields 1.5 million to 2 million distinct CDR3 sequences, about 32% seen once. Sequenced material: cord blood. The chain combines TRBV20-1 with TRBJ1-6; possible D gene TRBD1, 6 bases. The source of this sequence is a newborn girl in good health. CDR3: CSARSDRPNSPLHF. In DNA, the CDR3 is TGCAGTGCTAGATCCGACAGGCCCAATTCACCCCTCCACTTT.